The 17 T cell receptor beta chains below come from one sample, sequenced in a study of blood T cell repertoires in COVID-19 (TCRdb year 2020). Libraries were constructed by the immunoSEQ multiplex PCR assay. TCRdb's version of the immuneACCESS table is confined to in-frame rearrangements and falls short of the full clone set. An unresolved V gene accounts for under half of the shortfall where checked; the remainder is of unknown origin. The sample table holds about 220,000 clones, of which 87% were seen once. The ten largest account for 1.9% of the sample. The sequenced sample consisted of peripheral blood. Source of these receptors: a man in his forties or fifties with active or convalescent COVID-19.

The chain links TRBV7-2 to TRBJ2-5; 10 bases match TRBD1. V gave up 5 bases and J gave up 3 bases; unmatched junction bases: 6. Germline V gene lookup returns CDR1 SGHTA and CDR2 FQGNSA. The CDR3 extends over 15 amino acids. The CDR3 nucleotides are TGTGCCAGCAGCCAAGACAGGGGGCGGGAAGAGACCCAGTACTTC. It codes for CASSQDRGREETQYF.

The CDR3 nucleotides are TGTGCCAGCAGCGTTGAGGGGGGGCCAACACGCCACAAAGATACGCAGTATTTT. Translation: CASSVEGGPTRHKDTQYF. The gene calls are TRBV28 and TRBJ2-3, with a weak D call TRBD2 (7 bases). The germline CDR1 and CDR2 sequences are MDHEN and SYDVKM. Trimming pared 6 bases from V and 5 bases from J, leaving 27 bases between. This CDR3 region has 18 residues. Combining the CDR3 with reference TRBV28 and TRBJ2-3 gives the whole variable domain DVKVTQSSRYLVKRTGEKVFLECVQDMDHENMFWYRQDPGLGLRLIYFSYDVKMKEKGDIPEGYSVSREKKERFSLILESASTNQTSMYLCASSVEGGPTRHKDTQYFGPGTRLTVL.

The V gene is TRBV30, the J gene TRBJ2-6; TRBD2 might be the D (6 bases). This CDR3 contains 13 residues. Germline CDR1 is GTSNPN and CDR2 is SVGIG (reference sequence). Trimming cost V 0 bases and J 8 bases, with 8 bases left between them. CDR3 amino acids: CAWSVRGTNVLTF. The CDR3 bases are TGTGCCTGGAGTGTCCGCGGGACCAACGTCCTGACTTTC.

The chain carries TRBV19 and TRBJ2-6; TRBD2 matches 12 bases. Germline lookup yields CDR1 LNHDA and CDR2 SQIVND (reference sequence). Trimming removed 0 bases from V and 0 bases from J; junction bases left unmatched: 3. The CDR3 extends over 19 amino acids. CDR3 nucleotides: TGTGCCAGTAGTATAGATCAACTAGCGGGGGGCTCTGGGGCCAACGTCCTGACTTTC. Protein: CASSIDQLAGGSGANVLTF.

V is TRBV7-8 and J is TRBJ1-5; TRBD1 matches 12 bases. The length of the CDR3 is 19 residues. Per germline, CDR1 SGHVS and CDR2 FQNEAQ. V gave up 1 base and J gave up 2 bases; unmatched junction bases: 9. The DNA for the CDR3 is TGTGCCAGCAGCTTAGTAGGGACAGGGGGCGAATCTGGCAATCAGCCCCAGCATTTT. It yields the protein CASSLVGTGGESGNQPQHF.

The CDR3 is CASSPQDRVWQFF. The CDR3 DNA reads as TGTGCCAGTAGTCCCCAGGACAGGGTCTGGCAGTTCTTC. V is TRBV19 and J is TRBJ2-1; 8 bases agree with TRBD1. The CDR3 consists of 13 residues. From germline, CDR1 is LNHDA and CDR2 SQIVND (reference sequence). V was pared by 5 bases and J by 12 bases, with 9 bases of the junction left unmatched.

J is TRBJ2-5 and V is TRBV11-2; 12 bases align to TRBD2. Looked up from germline, CDR1 is SGHAT and CDR2 is FQNNGV. There are 15 residues in the CDR3. Trimming cost V 3 bases and J 2 bases; bases outside gene matches: 1. CDR3 DNA: TGTGCCAGCAGCTTCACTAGCGGGGGGCAAGAGACCCAGTACTTC. Translation: CASSFTSGGQETQYF.

The V call is TRBV5-1, the J call TRBJ2-1, with TRBD2 as a possible D gene (7 bases). V was cut by 0 bases and J by 5 bases, with 9 bases left in between. The V gene's germline CDR1 is SGHRS and CDR2 YFSETQ. The CDR3 is made up of 14 amino acids. CDR3 residues: CASSLVGGDNEQFF. The CDR3, as DNA: TGCGCCAGCAGCTTGGTAGGGGGGGACAATGAGCAGTTCTTC.

The CDR3 loop is CASSPSVGGTGELFF. The CDR3 DNA reads as TGTGCCAGCAGCCCGTCGGTGGGAGGCACCGGGGAGCTGTTTTTT. This chain joins TRBV7-9 and TRBJ2-2; perhaps TRBD2 as D (6 bases). CDR3 length: 15 amino acids. V lost 5 bases to trimming and J lost 4 bases, with 14 bases between them. Germline values: CDR1 SEHNR, CDR2 FQNEAQ (reference sequence).

J is TRBJ1-6 and V is TRBV21-1; the D call TRBD1 from the table was never checked on the DNA. TRBV21-1 has pseudogene status. This CDR3 comprises 17 residues. The CDR3 region is CASSPSLDRGYNSPLHF. CDR3 in DNA: TGTGCCAGCAGCCCAAGTTTAGACAGGGGGTATAATTCACCCCTCCACTTT.

The V and J genes are TRBV28 and TRBJ2-7, with D tentatively TRBD2 (5 bases). Per germline, CDR1 MDHEN and CDR2 SYDVKM. This CDR3 is built from 13 residues. With 2 bases removed from V and 4 bases from J, the gap between germline ends came to 9 bases. The CDR3 loop reads CASSLGLVYEQYF. Written as DNA, the CDR3 is TGTGCCAGCAGTTTAGGACTTGTGTACGAGCAGTACTTC.

The rearrangement joins TRBV2 to TRBJ1-3, with D tentatively TRBD1 (5 bases). The germline gives CDR1 SNHLY, CDR2 FYNNEI. The CDR3 has 14 residues. Deletions cut 8 bases from V and 3 bases from J, with 14 bases between. The CDR3 coding sequence is TGTGCCAGCTCCCTCAGGGAAGGTGGAAACACCATATATTTT. Protein sequence: CASSLREGGNTIYF.

The chain's CDR3 is CASSLESRGALRSGNTIYF. In nucleotides, the CDR3 is TGCGCCAGCAGCTTGGAGTCCAGGGGCGCCCTGCGATCTGGAAACACCATATATTTT. The V call is TRBV5-1, the J call TRBJ1-3; the D gene is possibly TRBD1 (6 bases). The length of the CDR3 is 19 residues. V was cut by 0 bases and J by 1 base, with 20 bases left in between. From germline, CDR1 is SGHRS and CDR2 YFSETQ.

This clone has a single count. V gene TRBV5-4 combines with J gene TRBJ2-7; 9 bases are shared with TRBD1. V dropped 4 bases and J dropped 9; count of bases not matched to a gene: 17. Germline-derived CDR1 and CDR2 are SGHNT and YYREEE (reference sequence). The CDR3 covers 16 residues. The CDR3 DNA sequence: TGTGCCAGCAGCCTTACAGCGGGACAGGGAGGTTTCGGGCAGTACTTC. Its translation: CASSLTAGQGGFGQYF.

J is TRBJ2-7 and V is TRBV3-1 (or the pseudogene TRBV3-2); 9 bases agree with TRBD1. This CDR3 comprises 15 residues. V shed 5 bases and J 4 bases; nucleotides not matched to a gene: 9. Germline values: CDR1 LGHDT, CDR2 YNNKEL (reference sequence). The CDR3 reads CASSWRGQGMYEQYF. CDR3 coding DNA: TGTGCCAGCAGCTGGAGGGGACAGGGAATGTACGAGCAGTACTTC.

Here the CDR3 reads CASSLSGVTKPQHF. CDR3 sequence (DNA): TGTGCCAGCAGTCTTTCGGGGGTTACAAAGCCCCAGCATTTT. The genes are TRBV27 and TRBJ1-5, with D tentatively TRBD1 (5 bases). V was shortened by 5 bases and J by 8 bases, with 16 bases between the two germline ends. Germline V gene data show CDR1 as MNHEY and CDR2 as SMNVEV (reference sequence). This CDR3 has 14 residues.

The gene calls are TRBV7-9 and TRBJ1-4; D not certain. The length of the CDR3 is 13 residues. V lost 7 bases and J 4 bases, leaving 10 bases between the germline ends. CDR1 SEHNR and CDR2 FQNEAQ come from the germline V gene (reference sequence). CDR3 nucleotides: TGTGCCAGCATCGGGGTCCTTAATGAAAAACTGTTTTTT. Encoded protein: CASIGVLNEKLFF.